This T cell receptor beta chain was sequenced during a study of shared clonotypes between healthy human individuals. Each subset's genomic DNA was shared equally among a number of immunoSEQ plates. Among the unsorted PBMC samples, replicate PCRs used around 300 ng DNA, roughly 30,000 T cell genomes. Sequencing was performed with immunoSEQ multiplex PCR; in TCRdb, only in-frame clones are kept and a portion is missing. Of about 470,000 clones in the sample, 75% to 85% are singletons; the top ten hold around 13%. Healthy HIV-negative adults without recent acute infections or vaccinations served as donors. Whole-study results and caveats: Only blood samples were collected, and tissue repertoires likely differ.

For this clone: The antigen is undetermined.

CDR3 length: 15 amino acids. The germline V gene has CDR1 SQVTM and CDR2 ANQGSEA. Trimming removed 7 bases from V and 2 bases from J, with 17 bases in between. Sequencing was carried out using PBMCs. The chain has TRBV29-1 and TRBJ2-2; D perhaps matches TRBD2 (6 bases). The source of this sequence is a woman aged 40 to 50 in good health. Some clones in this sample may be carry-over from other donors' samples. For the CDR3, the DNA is TGCAGCGCGACCCTCTGGGACTCCAACACCGGGGAGCTGTTTTTT. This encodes CSATLWDSNTGELFF.